The clone carrying this T cell receptor beta chain was detected only a few times. What it recognizes is unknown. Sequenced by immunoSEQ multiplex PCR; TCRdb stores in-frame clones only, minus some. In the table there are roughly 33,000 clones, 85% to 90% of which are singletons. This entry comes from a study of T cells in localized non-small cell lung cancer. Study-wide findings and caveats: Heterogeneity stays possible, as sequencing covered only one tumor region. A median around 57 of the top 100 tumor clones appeared in adjacent lung.

With 2 bases removed from V and 5 bases from J, the gap between germline ends came to 12 bases. Per germline, CDR1 MNHEY and CDR2 SVGAGI. This CDR3 has 14 residues. The TCR sequence derives from a woman aged 35 to 70 with stage I lung adenocarcinoma. V usage is TRBV6-5 and J usage is TRBJ1-2; D is unclear. The sequenced sample was peripheral blood, obtained before any cancer treatment. In nucleotides, the CDR3 is TGTGCCAGCAGTTACGAGGACGGAAGATATGGCTACACCTTC. This gives the protein CASSYEDGRYGYTF.